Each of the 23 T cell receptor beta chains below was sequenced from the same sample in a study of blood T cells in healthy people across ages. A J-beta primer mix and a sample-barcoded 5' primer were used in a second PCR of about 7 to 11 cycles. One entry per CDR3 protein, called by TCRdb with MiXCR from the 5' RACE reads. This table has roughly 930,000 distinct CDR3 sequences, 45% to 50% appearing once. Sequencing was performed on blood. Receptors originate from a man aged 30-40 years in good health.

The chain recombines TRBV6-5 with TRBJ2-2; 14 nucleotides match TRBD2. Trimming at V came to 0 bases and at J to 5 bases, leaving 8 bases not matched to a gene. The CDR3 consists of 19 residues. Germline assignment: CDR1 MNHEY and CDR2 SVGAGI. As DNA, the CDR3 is TGTGCCAGCAGTTACTCGACTAGCGGGGGGGCAGGGATTACCGGGGAGCTGTTTTTT. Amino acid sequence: CASSYSTSGGAGITGELFF.

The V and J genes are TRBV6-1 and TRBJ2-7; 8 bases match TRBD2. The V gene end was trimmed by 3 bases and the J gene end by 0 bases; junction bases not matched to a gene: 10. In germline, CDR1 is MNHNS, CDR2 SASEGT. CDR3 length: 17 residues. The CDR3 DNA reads TGTGCCAGCAGTGACAACGCCGGGGGGGCCTACTCCTACGAGCAGTACTTC. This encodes CASSDNAGGAYSYEQYF.

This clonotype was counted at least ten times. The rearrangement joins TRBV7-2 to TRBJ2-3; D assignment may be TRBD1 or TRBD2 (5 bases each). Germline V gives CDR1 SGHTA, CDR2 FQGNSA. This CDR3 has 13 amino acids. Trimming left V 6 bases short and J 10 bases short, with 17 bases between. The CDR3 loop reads CASSAEGSRAQYF. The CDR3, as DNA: TGTGCCAGCAGTGCAGAGGGGAGTAGAGCGCAGTATTTT.

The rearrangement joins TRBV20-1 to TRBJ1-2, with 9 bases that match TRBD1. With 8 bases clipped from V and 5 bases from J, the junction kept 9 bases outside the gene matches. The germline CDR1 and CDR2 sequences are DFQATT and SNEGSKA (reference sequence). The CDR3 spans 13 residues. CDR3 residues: CSTIRDRAYGYTF. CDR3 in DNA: TGCAGTACTATCCGGGACAGGGCGTATGGCTACACCTTC.

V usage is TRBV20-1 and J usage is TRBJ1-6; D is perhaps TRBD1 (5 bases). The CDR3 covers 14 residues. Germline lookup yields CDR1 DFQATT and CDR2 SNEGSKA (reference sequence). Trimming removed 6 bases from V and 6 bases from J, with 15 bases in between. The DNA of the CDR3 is TGCAGTGCACAGCCGAGACAGCTTAATTCACCCCTCCACTTT. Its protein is CSAQPRQLNSPLHF.

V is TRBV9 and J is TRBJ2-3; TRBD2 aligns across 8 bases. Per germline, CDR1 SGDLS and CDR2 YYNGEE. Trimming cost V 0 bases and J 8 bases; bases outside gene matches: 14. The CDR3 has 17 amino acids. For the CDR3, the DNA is TGTGCCAGCAGCGTAGGAACGGGGGGGCCTAGTATTGGTACGCAGTATTTT. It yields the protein CASSVGTGGPSIGTQYF.

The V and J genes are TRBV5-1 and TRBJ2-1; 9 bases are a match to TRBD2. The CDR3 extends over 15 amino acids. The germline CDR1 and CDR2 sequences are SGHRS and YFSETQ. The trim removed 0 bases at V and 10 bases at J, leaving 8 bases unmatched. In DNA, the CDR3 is TGCGCCAGCAGCTTGGCTAGCGGGGCGGTTCAGGAGCAGTTCTTC. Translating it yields CASSLASGAVQEQFF. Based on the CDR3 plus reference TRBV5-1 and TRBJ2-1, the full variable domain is KAGVTQTPRYLIKTRGQQVTLSCSPISGHRSVSWYQQTPGQGLQFLFEYFSETQRNKGNFPGRFSGRQFSNSRSEMNVSTLELGDSALYLCASSLASGAVQEQFFGPGTRLTVL.

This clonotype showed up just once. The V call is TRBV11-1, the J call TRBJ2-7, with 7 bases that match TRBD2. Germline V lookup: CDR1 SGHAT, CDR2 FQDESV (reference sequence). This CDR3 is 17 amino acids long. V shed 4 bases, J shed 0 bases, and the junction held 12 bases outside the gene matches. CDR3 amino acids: CASSSPYGGRVSYEQYF. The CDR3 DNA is TGTGCCAGCAGCTCTCCCTATGGCGGGAGAGTCTCCTACGAGCAGTACTTC.

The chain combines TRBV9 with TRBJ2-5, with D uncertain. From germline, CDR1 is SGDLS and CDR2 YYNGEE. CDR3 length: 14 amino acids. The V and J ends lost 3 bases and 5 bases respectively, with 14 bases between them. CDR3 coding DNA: TGTGCCAGCAGCGGTAATAGGAAGGCGGAGACCCAGTACTTC. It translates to CASSGNRKAETQYF.

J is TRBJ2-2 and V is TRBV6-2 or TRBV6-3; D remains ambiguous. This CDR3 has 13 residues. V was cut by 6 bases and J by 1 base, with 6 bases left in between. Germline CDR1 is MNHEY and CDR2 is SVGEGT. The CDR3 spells CASRHKNTGELFF. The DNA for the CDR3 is TGTGCCAGCAGACACAAGAACACCGGGGAGCTGTTTTTT.

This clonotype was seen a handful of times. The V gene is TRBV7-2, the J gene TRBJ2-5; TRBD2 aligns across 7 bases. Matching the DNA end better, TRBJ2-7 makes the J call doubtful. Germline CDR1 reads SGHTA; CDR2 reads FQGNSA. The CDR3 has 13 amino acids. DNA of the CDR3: TGTGCCAGCAGCTCCGATAGCGGGTGCGAGCAGTACTTC. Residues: CASSSDSGCEQYF.

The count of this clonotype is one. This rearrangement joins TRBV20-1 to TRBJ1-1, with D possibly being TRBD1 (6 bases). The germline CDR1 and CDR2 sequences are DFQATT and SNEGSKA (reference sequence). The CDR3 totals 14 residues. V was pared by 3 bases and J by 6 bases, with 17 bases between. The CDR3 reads CSASPGARSAEAFF. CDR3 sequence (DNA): TGCAGTGCTAGCCCAGGGGCGCGGAGCGCTGAAGCTTTCTTT.

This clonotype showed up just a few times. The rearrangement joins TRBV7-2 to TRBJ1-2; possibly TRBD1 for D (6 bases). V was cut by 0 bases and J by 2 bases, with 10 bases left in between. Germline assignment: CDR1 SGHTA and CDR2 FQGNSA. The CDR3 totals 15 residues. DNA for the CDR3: TGTGCCAGCAGCTTAGCCGTCCAGGGGAACTATGGCTACACCTTC. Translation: CASSLAVQGNYGYTF.

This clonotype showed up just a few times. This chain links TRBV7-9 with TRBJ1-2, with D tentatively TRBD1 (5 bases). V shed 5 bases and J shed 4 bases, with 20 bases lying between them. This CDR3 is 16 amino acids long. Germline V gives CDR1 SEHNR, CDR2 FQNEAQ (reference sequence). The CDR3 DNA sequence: TGTGCCAGCAGCCCGGGGGGAGACCTCAGCCCCTATGGCTACACCTTC. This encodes CASSPGGDLSPYGYTF.

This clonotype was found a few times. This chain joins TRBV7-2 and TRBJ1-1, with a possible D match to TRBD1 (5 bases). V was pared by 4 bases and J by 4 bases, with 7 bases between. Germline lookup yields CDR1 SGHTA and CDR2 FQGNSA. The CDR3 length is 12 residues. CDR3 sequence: CASSSGITEAFF. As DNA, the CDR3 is TGTGCCAGCAGCTCAGGGATCACTGAAGCTTTCTTT.

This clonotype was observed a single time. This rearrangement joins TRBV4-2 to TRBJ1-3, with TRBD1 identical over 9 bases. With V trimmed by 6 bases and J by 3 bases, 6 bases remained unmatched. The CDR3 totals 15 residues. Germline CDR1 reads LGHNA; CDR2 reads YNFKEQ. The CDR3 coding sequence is TGTGCCAGCAGTGTGGACAGGGGTAATGGAAACACCATATATTTT. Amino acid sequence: CASSVDRGNGNTIYF.

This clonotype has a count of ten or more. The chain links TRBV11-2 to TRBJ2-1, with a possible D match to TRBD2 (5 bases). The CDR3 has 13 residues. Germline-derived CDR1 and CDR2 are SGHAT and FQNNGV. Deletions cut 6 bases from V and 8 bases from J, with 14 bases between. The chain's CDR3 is CASSFGGAYEQFF. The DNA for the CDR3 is TGTGCCAGCAGTTTCGGAGGAGCCTATGAGCAGTTCTTC.

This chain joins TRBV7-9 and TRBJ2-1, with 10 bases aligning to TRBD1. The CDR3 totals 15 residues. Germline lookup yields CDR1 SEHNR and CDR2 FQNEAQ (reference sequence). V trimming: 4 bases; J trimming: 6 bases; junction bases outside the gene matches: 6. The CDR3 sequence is CASSYPGQGINEQFF. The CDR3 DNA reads TGTGCCAGCAGCTACCCGGGACAGGGGATCAATGAGCAGTTCTTC. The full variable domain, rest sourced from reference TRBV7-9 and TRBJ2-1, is DTGVSQNPRHKITKRGQNVTFRCDPISEHNRLYWYRQTLGQGPEFLTYFQNEAQLEKSRLLSDRFSAERPKGSFSTLEIQRTEQGDSAMYLCASSYPGQGINEQFFGPGTRLTVL.

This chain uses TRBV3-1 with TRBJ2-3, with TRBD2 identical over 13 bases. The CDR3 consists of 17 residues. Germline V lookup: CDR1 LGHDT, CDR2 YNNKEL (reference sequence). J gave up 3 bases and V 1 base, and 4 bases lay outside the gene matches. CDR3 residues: CASSQGGGLAGTDTQYF. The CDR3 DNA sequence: TGTGCCAGCAGCCAAGGGGGGGGACTAGCGGGAACAGATACGCAGTATTTT.

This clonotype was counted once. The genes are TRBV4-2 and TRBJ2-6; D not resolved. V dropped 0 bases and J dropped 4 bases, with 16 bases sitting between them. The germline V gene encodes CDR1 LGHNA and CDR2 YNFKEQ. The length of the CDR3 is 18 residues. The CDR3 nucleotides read TGTGCCAGCAGCCAAGATTCCCTGCGGTCGGCAGGGGCCAACGTCCTGACTTTC. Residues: CASSQDSLRSAGANVLTF.

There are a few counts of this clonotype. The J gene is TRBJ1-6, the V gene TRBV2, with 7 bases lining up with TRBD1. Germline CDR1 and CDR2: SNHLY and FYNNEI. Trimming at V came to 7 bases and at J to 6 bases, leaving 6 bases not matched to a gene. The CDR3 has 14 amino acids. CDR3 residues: CASKLTGTNSPLHF. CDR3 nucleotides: TGTGCCAGCAAGCTGACAGGGACTAATTCACCCCTCCACTTT.

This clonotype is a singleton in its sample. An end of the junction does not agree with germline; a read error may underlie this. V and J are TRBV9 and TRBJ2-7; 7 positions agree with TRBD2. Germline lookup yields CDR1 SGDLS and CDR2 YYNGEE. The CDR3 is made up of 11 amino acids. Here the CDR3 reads CVSSAGGKQYF. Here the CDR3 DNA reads TGTGTCAGCAGCGCCGGGGGGAAGCAGTACTTC.

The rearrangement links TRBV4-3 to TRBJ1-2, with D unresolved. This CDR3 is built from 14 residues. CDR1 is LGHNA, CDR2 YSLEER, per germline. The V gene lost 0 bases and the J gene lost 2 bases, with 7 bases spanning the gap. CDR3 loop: CASSQERINYGYTF. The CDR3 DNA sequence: TGCGCCAGCAGCCAAGAGAGAATCAACTATGGCTACACCTTC.